This TCR beta chain was observed in a study of long-term antiretroviral therapy in people with HIV. Study background: It was about a decade before the 2015 immediate-ART recommendation that the earliest samples were taken.

Without exception, participants with HIV were treated in the United States. Germline loops: CDR1 MRHNA, CDR2 SNTAGT. Between the trimmed V and J ends, which lost 6 bases and 5 bases, there was a span of 11 bases. The length of the CDR3 is 13 residues. Researchers ran immunoSEQ v3.0 at survey level. The protocol was immunoSEQ multiplex PCR, while the TCRdb copy is restricted to in-frame clones and leaves out a portion. The table has about 19,000 clones, 76% seen once. J is TRBJ1-5 and V is TRBV6-4; D might be TRBD1 (6 bases). The sequence came from a woman aged 45-59 years with HIV. Specimen: unsorted PBMCs, collected 0.5 years before starting antiretroviral therapy. This chain's CDR3 is CASSSNRDQPQHF. CDR3 in DNA: TGTGCCAGCAGCTCTAACAGGGATCAGCCCCAGCATTTT.